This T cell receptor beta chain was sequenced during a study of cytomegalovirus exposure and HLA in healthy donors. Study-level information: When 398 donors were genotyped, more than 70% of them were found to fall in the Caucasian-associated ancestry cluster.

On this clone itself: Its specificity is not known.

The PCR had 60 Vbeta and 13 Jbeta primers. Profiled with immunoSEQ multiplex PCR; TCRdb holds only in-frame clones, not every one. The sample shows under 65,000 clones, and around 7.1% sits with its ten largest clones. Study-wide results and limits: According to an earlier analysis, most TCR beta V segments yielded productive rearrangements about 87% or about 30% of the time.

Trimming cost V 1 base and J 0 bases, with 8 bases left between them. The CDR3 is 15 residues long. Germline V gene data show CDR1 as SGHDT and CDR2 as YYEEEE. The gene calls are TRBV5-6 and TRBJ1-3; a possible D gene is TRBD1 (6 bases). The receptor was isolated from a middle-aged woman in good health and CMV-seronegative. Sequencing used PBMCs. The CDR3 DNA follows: TGTGCCAGCAGCTTGCCGACAGGCTCTGGAAACACCATATATTTT. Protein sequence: CASSLPTGSGNTIYF.